This is a list of T cell receptor beta chains from one sample in a study of PD-1 blockade in classical Hodgkin lymphoma. Assay used: immunoSEQ multiplex PCR; TCRdb lists only in-frame clones, some missing. The top ten hold 9.5% to 13% of the sample, which has tens of thousands of clones, roughly four fifths seen once. Specimen: peripheral blood mononuclear cells (PBMCs), collected before the second cycle of nivolumab. The receptors shown here come from a human donor with classical Hodgkin lymphoma. The CDR3 runs from the conserved cysteine through the conserved F or W. D genes are given only for firm matches. Size tells how often a clone was seen (once, few, many) or the class of an expanded clone, and some rows leave it out.

TRBJ2-2 | NA | 17 | NA | TRBV4-3 | CASSPSAGRSNTGELFF | TGCGCCAGCAGCCCGAGTGCGGGCAGATCGAACACCGGGGAGCTGTTTTTT
TRBJ1-5 | NA | 13 | NA | TRBV5-5 | CASSSFDNQPQHF | TGTGCCAGCAGCTCCTTCGACAATCAGCCCCAGCATTTT
TRBJ2-7 | NA | 15 | TRBD1 | TRBV4-3 | CASSQEAGQEWWQYF | TGCGCCAGCAGCCAAGAGGCCGGACAGGAGTGGTGGCAGTACTTC
TRBJ1-3 | NA | 14 | NA | TRBV29-1 | CSVEDQERGNTIYF | TGCAGCGTTGAAGATCAAGAGAGGGGAAACACCATATATTTT
TRBJ1-1 | NA | 15 | NA | TRBV6-1 | CASRDWRAMNTEAFF | TGTGCCAGCAGGGATTGGCGGGCCATGAACACTGAAGCTTTCTTT
TRBJ1-1 | NA | 12 | NA | TRBV19 | CASRDRGTEAFF | TGTGCCAGTCGGGATAGGGGCACTGAAGCTTTCTTT
TRBJ2-7 | NA | 13 | NA | TRBV13 | CASSLRLIPEQYF | TGTGCCAGCAGCTTAAGACTAATTCCCGAGCAGTACTTC
TRBJ1-1 | NA | 13 | NA | TRBV7-2 | CASGGAQNTEAFF | TGTGCCAGTGGGGGGGCCCAGAACACTGAAGCTTTCTTT
TRBJ1-3 | NA | 19 | NA | TRBV4-3 | CASSQDRAMGGRLGNTIYF | TGCGCCAGCAGCCAAGATCGGGCCATGGGAGGGAGGCTTGGAAACACCATATATTTT
TRBJ2-1 | NA | 14 | TRBD2 | TRBV10-2 | CASTTSGGANEQFF | TGCGCCAGCACCACTAGCGGGGGGGCGAATGAGCAGTTCTTC
TRBJ1-2 | NA | 11 | NA | TRBV6-5 | CASFEFMDYTF | TGTGCCAGCTTCGAGTTTATGGACTACACCTTC
TRBJ2-2 | NA | 17 | NA | TRBV19 | CASRPVLRQGNTGELFF | TGTGCCAGTAGACCCGTCCTCCGGCAGGGAAACACCGGGGAGCTGTTTTTT
TRBJ2-1 | NA | 17 | NA | TRBV4-3 | CASSQDLIVGSYNEQFF | TGCGCCAGCAGCCAAGATCTTATCGTTGGCTCCTACAATGAGCAGTTCTTC
TRBJ2-1 | NA | 16 | NA | TRBV11-2 | CASTTISTRTYNEQFF | TGTGCCAGCACCACGATCAGTACCCGAACCTACAATGAGCAGTTCTTC
TRBJ2-7 | NA | 14 | NA | TRBV6-1 | CASSEAGGSYEQYF | TGTGCCAGCAGTGAAGCGGGGGGATCTTACGAGCAGTACTTC
TRBJ1-2 | NA | 14 | NA | TRBV28 | CASSFAYSTNGYTF | TGTGCCAGCAGTTTCGCATATTCCACAAATGGCTACACCTTC
TRBJ1-3 | NA | 15 | NA | TRBV7-2 | CASSSSGTPGNTIYF | TGTGCCAGCAGCTCAAGCGGGACACCCGGAAACACCATATATTTT
TRBJ2-5 | NA | 13 | TRBD2 | TRBV4-3 | CASSQVGGETQYF | TGCGCCAGCAGCCAAGTGGGGGGGGAGACCCAGTACTTC
TRBJ1-2 | NA | 13 | NA | TRBV9 | CASSDQGNYGYTF | TGTGCCAGCAGCGACCAGGGTAACTATGGCTACACCTTC
TRBJ1-1 | NA | 13 | NA | TRBV19 | CASSRAGRAEAFF | TGTGCCAGTAGTAGGGCCGGGCGGGCTGAAGCTTTCTTT
TRBJ2-1 | NA | 14 | TRBD1 | TRBV29-1 | CSGALGQGYNEQFF | TGCAGCGGCGCCCTGGGACAGGGCTACAATGAGCAGTTCTTC
TRBJ2-7 | few | 16 | NA | TRBV4-1 | CASSQGYGGVEYEQYF | TGCGCCAGCAGCCAAGGGTACGGGGGCGTGGAATACGAGCAGTACTTC
TRBJ2-1 | NA | 14 | TRBD2 | TRBV28 | CASSSGGAANEQFF | TGTGCCAGTTCTAGCGGGGGGGCCGCAAATGAGCAGTTCTTC
TRBJ2-1 | NA | 16 | NA | TRBV4-1 | CASSQEGGPRSDEQFF | TGCGCCAGCAGCCAAGAGGGCGGGCCGCGGTCCGATGAGCAGTTCTTC